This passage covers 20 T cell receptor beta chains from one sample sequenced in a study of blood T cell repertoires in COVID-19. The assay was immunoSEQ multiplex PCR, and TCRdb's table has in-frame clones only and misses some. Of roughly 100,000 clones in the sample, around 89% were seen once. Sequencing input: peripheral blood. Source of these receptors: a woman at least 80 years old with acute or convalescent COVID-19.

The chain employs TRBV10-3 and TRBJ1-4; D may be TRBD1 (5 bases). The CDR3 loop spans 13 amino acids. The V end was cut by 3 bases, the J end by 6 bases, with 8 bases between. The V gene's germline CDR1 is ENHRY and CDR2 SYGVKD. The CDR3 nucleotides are TGTGCCATCAGTGAATTCAGGGATGAAAAACTGTTTTTT. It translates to CAISEFRDEKLFF.

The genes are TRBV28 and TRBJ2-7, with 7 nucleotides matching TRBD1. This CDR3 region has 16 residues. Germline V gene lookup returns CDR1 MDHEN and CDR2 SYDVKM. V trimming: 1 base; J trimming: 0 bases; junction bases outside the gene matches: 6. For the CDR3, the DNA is TGTGCCAGCAGTTTATACCCGGGACAGAGCTCCTACGAGCAGTACTTC. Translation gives CASSLYPGQSSYEQYF.

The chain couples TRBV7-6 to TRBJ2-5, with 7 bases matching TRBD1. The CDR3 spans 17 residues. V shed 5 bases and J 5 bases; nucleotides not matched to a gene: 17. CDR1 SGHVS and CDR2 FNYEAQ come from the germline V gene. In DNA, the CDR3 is TGTGCCAGCAGCCGGATAGAGACAGGGAGACCGGGCGAGACCCAGTACTTC. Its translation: CASSRIETGRPGETQYF. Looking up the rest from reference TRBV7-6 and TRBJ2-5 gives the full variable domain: GAGVSQSPRYKVTKRGQDVALRCDPISGHVSLYWYRQALGQGPEFLTYFNYEAQQDKSGLPNDRFSAERPEGSISTLTIQRTEQRDSAMYRCASSRIETGRPGETQYFGPGTRLLVL.

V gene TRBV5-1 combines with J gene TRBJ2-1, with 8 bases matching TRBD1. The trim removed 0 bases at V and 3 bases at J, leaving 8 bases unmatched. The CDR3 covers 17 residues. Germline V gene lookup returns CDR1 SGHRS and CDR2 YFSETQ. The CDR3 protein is CASSLARTGTLYNEQFF. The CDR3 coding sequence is TGCGCCAGCAGCTTGGCCCGGACAGGGACCCTCTACAATGAGCAGTTCTTC.

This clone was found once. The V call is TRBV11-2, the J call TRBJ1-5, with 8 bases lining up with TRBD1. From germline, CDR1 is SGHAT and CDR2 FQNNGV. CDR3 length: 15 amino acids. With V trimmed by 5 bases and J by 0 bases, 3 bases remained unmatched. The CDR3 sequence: CASSLGQVSNQPQHF. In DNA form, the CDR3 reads TGTGCCAGCAGCCTGGGACAGGTTAGCAATCAGCCCCAGCATTTT. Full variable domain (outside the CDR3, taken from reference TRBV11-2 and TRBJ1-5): EAGVAQSPRYKIIEKRQSVAFWCNPISGHATLYWYQQILGQGPKLLIQFQNNGVVDDSQLPKDRFSAERLKGVDSTLKIQPAKLEDSAVYLCASSLGQVSNQPQHFGDGTRLSIL.

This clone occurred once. The CDR3 DNA is TGTGCCAGCAGCCCCCCACTAAGACTAGCGGGGGGCGCAGATACGCAGTATTTT. Protein product: CASSPPLRLAGGADTQYF. The rearrangement links TRBV7-9 to TRBJ2-3, with 13 bases aligning to TRBD2. CDR3 length equals 18 residues. Germline assignment: CDR1 SEHNR and CDR2 FQNEAQ (reference sequence). After removal of 5 bases from V and 4 bases from J, the junction contained 12 bases not matched to a gene.

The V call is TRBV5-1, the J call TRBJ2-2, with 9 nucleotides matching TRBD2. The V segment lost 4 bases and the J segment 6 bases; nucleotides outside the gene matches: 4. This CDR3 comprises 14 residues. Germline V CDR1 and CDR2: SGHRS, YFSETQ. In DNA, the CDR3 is TGCGCCAGCAGCCGGGGACTAGCCCCCGGGGAGCTGTTTTTT. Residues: CASSRGLAPGELFF. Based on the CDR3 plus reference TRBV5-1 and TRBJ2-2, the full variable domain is KAGVTQTPRYLIKTRGQQVTLSCSPISGHRSVSWYQQTPGQGLQFLFEYFSETQRNKGNFPGRFSGRQFSNSRSEMNVSTLELGDSALYLCASSRGLAPGELFFGEGSRLTVL.

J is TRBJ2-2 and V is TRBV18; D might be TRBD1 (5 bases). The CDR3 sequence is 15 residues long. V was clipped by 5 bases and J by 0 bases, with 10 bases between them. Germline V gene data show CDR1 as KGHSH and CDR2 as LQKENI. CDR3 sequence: CASSNRPANTGELFF. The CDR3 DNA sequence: TGTGCCAGCTCAAACAGGCCTGCGAACACCGGGGAGCTGTTTTTT.

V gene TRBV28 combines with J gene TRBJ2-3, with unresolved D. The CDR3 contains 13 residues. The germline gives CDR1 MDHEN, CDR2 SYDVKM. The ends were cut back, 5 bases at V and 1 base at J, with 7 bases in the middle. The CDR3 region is CASSPSGTDTQYF. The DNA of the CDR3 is TGTGCCAGCAGTCCCTCGGGCACAGATACGCAGTATTTT.

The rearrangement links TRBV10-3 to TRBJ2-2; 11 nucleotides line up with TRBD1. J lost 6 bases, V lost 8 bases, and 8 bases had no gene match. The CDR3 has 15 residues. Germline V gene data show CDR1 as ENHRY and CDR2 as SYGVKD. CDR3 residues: CAISGSGQGAGELFF. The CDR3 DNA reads TGTGCCATCTCCGGTTCGGGACAGGGGGCCGGGGAGCTGTTTTTT.

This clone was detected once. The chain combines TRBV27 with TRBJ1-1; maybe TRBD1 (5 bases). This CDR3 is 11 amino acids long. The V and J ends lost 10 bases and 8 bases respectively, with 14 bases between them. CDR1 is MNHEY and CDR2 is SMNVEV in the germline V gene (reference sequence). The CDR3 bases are TGTGCCACCCGAAGGGGTGTCGAAGCTTTCTTT. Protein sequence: CATRRGVEAFF.

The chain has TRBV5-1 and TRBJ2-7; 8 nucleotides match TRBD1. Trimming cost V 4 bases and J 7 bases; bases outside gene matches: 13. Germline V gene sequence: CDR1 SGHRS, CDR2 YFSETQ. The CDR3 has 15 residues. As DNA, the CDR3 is TGCGCCAGCAGCACCGGACAGGGAAACCCAAAGGAGCAGTACTTC. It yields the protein CASSTGQGNPKEQYF.

The CDR3 bases are TGTGCCAGCAGTCCGCCCCCTGACAGGGTCAAGGGCGGCTACACCTTC. It is translated as CASSPPPDRVKGGYTF. The chain couples TRBV28 to TRBJ1-2, with 7 bases matching TRBD1. The ends lost 5 bases at V and 8 bases at J; junction bases unmatched: 17. The length of the CDR3 is 16 residues. Germline CDR1 MDHEN, CDR2 SYDVKM.

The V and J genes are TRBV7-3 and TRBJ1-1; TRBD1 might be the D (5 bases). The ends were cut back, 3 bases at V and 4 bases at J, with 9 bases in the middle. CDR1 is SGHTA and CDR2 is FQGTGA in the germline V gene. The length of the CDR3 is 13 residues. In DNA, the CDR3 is TGTGCCAGCAGCTTCGACGGGGGCACTGAAGCTTTCTTT. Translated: CASSFDGGTEAFF.

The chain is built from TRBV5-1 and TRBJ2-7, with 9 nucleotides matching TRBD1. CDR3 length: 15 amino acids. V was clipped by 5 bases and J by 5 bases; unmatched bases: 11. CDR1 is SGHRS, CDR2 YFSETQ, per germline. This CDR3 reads CASRETTGGMNEQYF. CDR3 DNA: TGCGCCAGCAGGGAAACGACAGGGGGTATGAACGAGCAGTACTTC.

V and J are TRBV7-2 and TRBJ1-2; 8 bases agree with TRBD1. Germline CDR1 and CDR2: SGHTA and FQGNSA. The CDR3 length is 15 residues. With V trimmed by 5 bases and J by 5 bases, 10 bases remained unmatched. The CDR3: CASSAGRDRRYGYTF. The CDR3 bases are TGTGCCAGCAGCGCCGGCCGGGACAGGAGATATGGCTACACCTTC. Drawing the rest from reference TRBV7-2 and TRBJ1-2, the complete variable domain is GAGVSQSPSNKVTEKGKDVELRCDPISGHTALYWYRQSLGQGLEFLIYFQGNSAPDKSGLPSDRFSAERTGGSVSTLTIQRTQQEDSAVYLCASSAGRDRRYGYTFGSGTRLTVV.

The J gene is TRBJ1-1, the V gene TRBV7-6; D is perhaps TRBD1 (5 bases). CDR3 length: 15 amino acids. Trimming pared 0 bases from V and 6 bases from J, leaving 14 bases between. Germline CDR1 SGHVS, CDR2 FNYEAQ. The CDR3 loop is CASSLAPGAVAEAFF. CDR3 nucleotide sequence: TGTGCCAGCAGCTTAGCCCCTGGGGCGGTCGCTGAAGCTTTCTTT. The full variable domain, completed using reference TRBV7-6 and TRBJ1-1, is GAGVSQSPRYKVTKRGQDVALRCDPISGHVSLYWYRQALGQGPEFLTYFNYEAQQDKSGLPNDRFSAERPEGSISTLTIQRTEQRDSAMYRCASSLAPGAVAEAFFGQGTRLTVV.

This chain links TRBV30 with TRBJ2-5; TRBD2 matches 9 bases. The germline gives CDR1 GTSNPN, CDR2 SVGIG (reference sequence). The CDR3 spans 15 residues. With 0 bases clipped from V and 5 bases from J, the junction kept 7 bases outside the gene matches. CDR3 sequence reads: CAWSVQRGARETQYF. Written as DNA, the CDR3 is TGTGCCTGGAGTGTACAGCGGGGGGCAAGGGAGACCCAGTACTTC.

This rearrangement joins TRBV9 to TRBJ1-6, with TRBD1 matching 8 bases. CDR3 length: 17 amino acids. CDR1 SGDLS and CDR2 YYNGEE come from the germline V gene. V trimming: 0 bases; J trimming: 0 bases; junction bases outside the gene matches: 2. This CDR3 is CASSVGDRSSYNSPLHF. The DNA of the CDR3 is TGTGCCAGCAGCGTAGGGGACAGGAGCTCCTATAATTCACCCCTCCACTTT.

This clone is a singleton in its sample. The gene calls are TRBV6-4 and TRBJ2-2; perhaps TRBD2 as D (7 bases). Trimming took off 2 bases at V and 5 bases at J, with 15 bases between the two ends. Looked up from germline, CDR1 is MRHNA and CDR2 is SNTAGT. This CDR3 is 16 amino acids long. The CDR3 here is CASSDDSGGATGELFF. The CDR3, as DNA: TGTGCCAGCAGTGACGATTCGGGGGGCGCAACCGGGGAGCTGTTTTTT.